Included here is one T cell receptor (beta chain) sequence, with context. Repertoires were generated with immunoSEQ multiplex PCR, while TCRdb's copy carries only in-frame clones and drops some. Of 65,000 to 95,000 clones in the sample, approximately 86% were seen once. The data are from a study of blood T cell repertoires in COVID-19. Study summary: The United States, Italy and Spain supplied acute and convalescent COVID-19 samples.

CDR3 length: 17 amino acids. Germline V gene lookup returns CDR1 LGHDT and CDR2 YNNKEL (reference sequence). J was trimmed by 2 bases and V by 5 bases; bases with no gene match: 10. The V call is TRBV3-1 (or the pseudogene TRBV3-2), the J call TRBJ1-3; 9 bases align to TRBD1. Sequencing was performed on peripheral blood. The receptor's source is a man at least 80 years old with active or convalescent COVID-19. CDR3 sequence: CASSLRPQGAAGNTIYF. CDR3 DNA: TGTGCCAGCAGCTTAAGACCACAGGGGGCGGCTGGAAACACCATATATTTT.